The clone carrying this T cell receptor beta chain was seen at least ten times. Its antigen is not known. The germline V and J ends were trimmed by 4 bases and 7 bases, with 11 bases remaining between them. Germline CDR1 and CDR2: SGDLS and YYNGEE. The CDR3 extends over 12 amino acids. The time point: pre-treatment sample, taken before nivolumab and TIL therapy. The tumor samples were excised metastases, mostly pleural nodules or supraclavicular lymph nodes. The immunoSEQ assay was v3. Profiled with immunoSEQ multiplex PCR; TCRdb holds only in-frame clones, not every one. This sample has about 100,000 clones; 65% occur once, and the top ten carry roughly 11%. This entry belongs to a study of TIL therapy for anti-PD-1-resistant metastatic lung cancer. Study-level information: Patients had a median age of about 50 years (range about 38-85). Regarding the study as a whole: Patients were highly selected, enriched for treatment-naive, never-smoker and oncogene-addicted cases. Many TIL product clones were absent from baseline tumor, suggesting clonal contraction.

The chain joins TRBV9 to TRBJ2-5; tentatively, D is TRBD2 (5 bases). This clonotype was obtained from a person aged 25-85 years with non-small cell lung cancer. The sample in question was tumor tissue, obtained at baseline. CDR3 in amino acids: CASSPPAGTQYF. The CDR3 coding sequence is TGTGCCAGCAGCCCCCCCGCGGGGACCCAGTACTTC.